Shown below are 26 T cell receptor beta chains from a single sample sequenced in a study of blood T cells in healthy people across ages. A sample-barcoded 5' primer and a J-beta primer mix were used in a second PCR of roughly 7 to 11 cycles. TCRdb called the 5' RACE reads again in MiXCR, with one record for every CDR3 protein. In the table there are some 940,000 distinct CDR3 sequences, almost 30% of which are singletons. In addition, the sample was reused for a study of T cells of mothers and their children.

Sequencing input: blood. These receptors all stem from a woman in her thirties or forties in good health.

About this clonotype: A much larger clone differs by one base, so this may be a read error. V gene TRBV7-2 combines with J gene TRBJ2-7; the D gene is possibly TRBD2 (6 bases). The CDR3 is 16 amino acids. Germline CDR1 reads SGHTA; CDR2 reads FQGNSA. The germline V and J ends were trimmed by 1 base and 2 bases, with 15 bases remaining between them. The CDR3 DNA reads TGTGCCAGCAGCTTAGATGGGACTTTGGGGGCCTACGAGCAGTACTTC. The encoded protein is CASSLDGTLGAYEQYF.

This chain uses TRBV9 with TRBJ2-1; 10 bases are a match to TRBD2. The J call is in doubt because the DNA end fits TRBJ2-7 better. CDR1 is SGDLS and CDR2 is YYNGEE in the germline V gene. The CDR3 is 16 amino acids. Here the CDR3 DNA reads TGTGCCAGCAGCGATACAGCGGGGGGGCTTTACAATGAGCAGTACTTC. Translated: CASSDTAGGLYNEQYF.

In regard to this clonotype: A much more abundant neighbour one base away suggests this may be a read error. The rearrangement joins TRBV7-2 to TRBJ2-1; D gene ambiguous. The J call is uncertain, as TRBJ2-7 better fits the DNA end. This CDR3 region has 16 residues. CDR1 and CDR2 from the germline V gene are SGHTA and FQGNSA. The CDR3 DNA follows: TGTGCCAGCAGCTTAGGTGCTAGTCAATCCTACAATGAGCAGTACTTC. This gives the protein CASSLGASQSYNEQYF.

This clonotype was recorded at least ten times. V is TRBV7-9 and J is TRBJ2-7; D tentatively reads TRBD1 or TRBD2 (6 bases each). The length of the CDR3 is 16 residues. V lost 1 base, J lost 2 bases, and 15 bases lay in between. The germline V gene encodes CDR1 SEHNR and CDR2 FQNEAQ (reference sequence). CDR3 bases: TGTGCCAGCAGCTTAGGAGGGGGGACGCCGCCCTACGAGCAGTACTTC. Its translation is CASSLGGGTPPYEQYF.

The chain has TRBV20-1 and TRBJ1-4, with 8 nucleotides matching TRBD1. Germline trimming cut 5 bases from V and 7 bases from J; bases unmatched to any gene: 12. CDR1 and CDR2 from the germline V gene are DFQATT and SNEGSKA (reference sequence). The CDR3 spans 15 residues. CDR3 residues: CSAPYPGGAAEKLFF. The CDR3 bases are TGCAGTGCTCCCTATCCAGGGGGCGCGGCTGAAAAACTGTTTTTT.

J is TRBJ2-1 and V is TRBV10-3; D call uncertain. The germline V gene encodes CDR1 ENHRY and CDR2 SYGVKD. The V end lost 6 bases, the J end lost 5 bases, and 8 bases lay between the germline ends. This CDR3 has 12 amino acids. In DNA form, the CDR3 reads TGTGCCATCAGCGCGGACCACAATGAGCAGTTCTTC. This sequence encodes CAISADHNEQFF.

This clonotype has a single count. This chain connects TRBV6-6 to TRBJ1-2; D is undetermined. The ends were cut back, 7 bases at V and 8 bases at J, with 17 bases in the middle. The germline CDR1 and CDR2 sequences are MNHNY and SVGAGI (reference sequence). The CDR3 runs 13 residues. CDR3 sequence (DNA): TGTGCCAGCACCGCAGATGGGTGTGGAGGCTACACCTTC. Translated, it gives CASTADGCGGYTF.

This clonotype has just a few counts. The chain employs TRBV9 and TRBJ2-1; 7 bases map to TRBD2. The CDR3 runs 13 residues. With V trimmed by 6 bases and J by 4 bases, 4 bases remained unmatched. Germline CDR1 reads SGDLS; CDR2 reads YYNGEE. The CDR3 DNA follows: TGTGCCAGCAAGGCGGGAGAATACAATGAGCAGTTCTTC. Protein sequence: CASKAGEYNEQFF.

Ten or more counts support this clonotype. This rearrangement joins TRBV4-3 to TRBJ1-2; TRBD1 might be the D (5 bases). The CDR3 length is 13 residues. Germline V gives CDR1 LGHNA, CDR2 YSLEER. V gave up 0 bases and J gave up 8 bases, with 10 bases separating them. As DNA, the CDR3 is TGCGCCAGCAGCCAAGATCGGGGGTCGGGCTACACCTTC. It translates to CASSQDRGSGYTF.

In this sample, this clonotype turned up a few times. The CDR3 DNA reads as TGTGCCACCAGTGATTTAGGCAGGAACTACAATGAGCAGTTCTTC. Translating gives CATSDLGRNYNEQFF. The chain uses TRBV24-1 and TRBJ2-1; D call uncertain. The CDR3 is 15 amino acids. Germline assignment: CDR1 KGHDR and CDR2 SFDVKD. V shed 1 base and J shed 3 bases, with 9 bases lying between them.

This rearrangement joins TRBV24-1 to TRBJ2-1, with 14 bases aligning to TRBD2. The CDR3 runs to 15 residues. Germline CDR1 KGHDR, CDR2 SFDVKD. V shed 4 bases, J shed 10 bases, and the junction held 5 bases outside the gene matches. The CDR3 protein is CATSETSGGAGEQFF. In DNA, the CDR3 is TGTGCCACCAGTGAGACTAGCGGGGGGGCCGGGGAGCAGTTCTTC.

V and J are TRBV15 and TRBJ1-2; no clear D. CDR3 length equals 14 residues. Germline V gives CDR1 LNHNV, CDR2 YYDKDF (reference sequence). V lost 4 bases to trimming and J lost 7 bases, with 16 bases between them. The CDR3 is CATSTPGRTGGYTF. CDR3 bases: TGTGCCACCAGCACCCCCGGGAGGACGGGTGGCTACACCTTC.

This clonotype was detected a few times. The gene calls are TRBV27 and TRBJ2-5, with 9 positions matching TRBD1. This CDR3 comprises 13 residues. The V segment lost 4 bases and the J segment 9 bases; nucleotides outside the gene matches: 6. The germline V gene encodes CDR1 MNHEY and CDR2 SMNVEV (reference sequence). The CDR3 region is CASSYRGRPPQYF. In nucleotides, the CDR3 is TGTGCCAGCAGTTACAGGGGGCGGCCACCCCAGTACTTC.

This chain links TRBV29-1 with TRBJ2-1; D remains ambiguous. The CDR3 sequence is 14 residues long. The V gene lost 4 bases and the J gene lost 1 base, with 11 bases spanning the gap. Germline lookup yields CDR1 SQVTM and CDR2 ANQGSEA. CDR3 region: CSVAVETSYNEQFF. The CDR3 DNA is TGCAGCGTTGCAGTGGAGACGTCCTACAATGAGCAGTTCTTC.

In its sample, this clonotype was seen a few times. The CDR3 DNA reads TGTGCCAGCAGCTTACGGGGGTCCGAGCAGTACTTC. Protein: CASSLRGSEQYF. The chain couples TRBV7-2 to TRBJ2-7; D is perhaps TRBD2 (6 bases). The germline V and J ends were trimmed by 2 bases and 6 bases, with 8 bases remaining between them. In germline, CDR1 is SGHTA, CDR2 FQGNSA. The CDR3 extends over 12 amino acids.

This clonotype was counted at least ten times. The chain combines TRBV9 with TRBJ2-7; 7 bases line up with TRBD1. The CDR3 length is 17 residues. Germline lookup yields CDR1 SGDLS and CDR2 YYNGEE. V lost 3 bases, J lost 2 bases, and 14 bases stayed unmatched. The CDR3 loop reads CASSGNSLGGRTYEQYF. In nucleotides, the CDR3 is TGTGCCAGCAGCGGAAACAGCCTAGGGGGCAGGACCTACGAGCAGTACTTC. The full variable domain, its missing parts supplied by reference TRBV9 and TRBJ2-7, is DSGVTQTPKHLITATGQRVTLRCSPRSGDLSVYWYQQSLDQGLQFLIQYYNGEERAKGNILERFSAQQFPDLHSELNLSSLELGDSALYFCASSGNSLGGRTYEQYFGPGTRLTVT.

This clonotype was seen only once. The V and J genes are TRBV28 and TRBJ2-1; D is unclear. There are 17 residues in the CDR3. The germline V gene encodes CDR1 MDHEN and CDR2 SYDVKM. V was trimmed by 2 bases and J by 0 bases, leaving 14 bases between them. In DNA form, the CDR3 reads TGTGCCAGCAGTTTAAGGCCTTCTGCCAGCTCCTACAATGAGCAGTTCTTC. It translates to CASSLRPSASSYNEQFF. Together with reference TRBV28 and TRBJ2-1, the CDR3 gives the full variable domain: DVKVTQSSRYLVKRTGEKVFLECVQDMDHENMFWYRQDPGLGLRLIYFSYDVKMKEKGDIPEGYSVSREKKERFSLILESASTNQTSMYLCASSLRPSASSYNEQFFGPGTRLTVL.

This clonotype showed up just once. J is TRBJ2-3 and V is TRBV24-1; D assignment may be TRBD1 or TRBD2 (5 bases each). The CDR3 runs to 14 residues. Between the trimmed V and J ends, which lost 5 bases and 4 bases, there was a span of 12 bases. From germline, CDR1 is KGHDR and CDR2 SFDVKD. Here the CDR3 DNA reads TGTGCCACCAGTGCCGGGACGTCGGCAGATACGCAGTATTTT. Translated, it gives CATSAGTSADTQYF.

This clonotype has more than one count but fewer than ten. This CDR3 is CSARGMYNEQYF. The CDR3 DNA reads TGCAGTGCTAGGGGCATGTACAATGAGCAGTACTTC. V is TRBV20-1 and J is TRBJ2-4; D is ambiguous. CDR1 is DFQATT and CDR2 is SNEGSKA in the germline V gene (reference sequence). Trimming pared 3 bases from V and 13 bases from J, leaving 16 bases between. The CDR3 is made up of 12 amino acids.

A word on this clonotype: The junction differs from germline at one of its ends, possibly a read error. For the CDR3, the DNA is TGCAGTGCTAGGGGCCAGGGTATTTCCACAGATACGCGGTATTTT. It yields the protein CSARGQGISTDTRYF. The gene calls are TRBV20-1 and TRBJ2-3; a possible D gene is TRBD1 (5 bases). Germline V CDR1 and CDR2: DFQATT, SNEGSKA (reference sequence). CDR3 size: 15 residues.

The genes are TRBV29-1 and TRBJ1-1, with a possible D match to TRBD1 (5 bases). Trimming took 6 bases from V and 0 from J, leaving 11 bases between them. In germline, CDR1 is SQVTM, CDR2 ANQGSEA. The CDR3 is 13 amino acids. In DNA, the CDR3 is TGCAGCGTAAAGGGACCTTTGAACACTGAAGCTTTCTTT. Encoded protein: CSVKGPLNTEAFF.

This chain connects TRBV7-8 to TRBJ2-1, with 8 nucleotides matching TRBD1. Germline V CDR1 and CDR2: SGHVS, FQNEAQ. This CDR3 region has 15 residues. The V segment lost 6 bases and the J segment 13 bases; nucleotides outside the gene matches: 17. The DNA for the CDR3 is TGTGCCAGCAGACTGACAGGGGCCCTAAGAGAGACCCAGTTCTTC. Amino acid sequence: CASRLTGALRETQFF.

A word on this clonotype: A clone one base away is much larger, so this may be a read error. This chain connects TRBV5-6 to TRBJ2-5; D is ambiguous. This CDR3 has 17 amino acids. The germline CDR1 and CDR2 sequences are SGHDT and YYEEEE. The ends were cut back, 1 base at V and 3 bases at J, with 19 bases in the middle. The CDR3 bases are TGTGCCAGCAGCTTGTTAGAGTGGATGGACGGCGAAGAGACCCAGTACTTC. Its protein product is CASSLLEWMDGEETQYF. The complete variable domain, with remaining parts taken from reference TRBV5-6 and TRBJ2-5, reads DAGVTQSPTHLIKTRGQQVTLRCSPKSGHDTVSWYQQALGQGPQFIFQYYEEEERQRGNFPDRFSGHQFPNYSSELNVNALLLGDSALYLCASSLLEWMDGEETQYFGPGTRLLVL.

V gene TRBV3-1 combines with J gene TRBJ1-2; 9 nucleotides line up with TRBD1. CDR1 and CDR2 (germline): LGHDT, YNNKEL (reference sequence). V dropped 3 bases and J dropped 4; count of bases not matched to a gene: 6. The CDR3 extends over 15 amino acids. CDR3 protein: CASSQGTGISYGYTF. The CDR3 region has the DNA TGTGCCAGCAGCCAGGGGACAGGGATTAGCTATGGCTACACCTTC.

Many counts were recorded for this clonotype. The chain combines TRBV3-1 with TRBJ2-6; D gene unclear. V was trimmed by 3 bases and J by 0 bases, leaving 6 bases between them. The germline V gene has CDR1 LGHDT and CDR2 YNNKEL (reference sequence). This CDR3 is 15 amino acids long. CDR3 bases: TGTGCCAGCAGCCAGATGAGCTCTGGGGCCAACGTCCTGACTTTC. Translating it yields CASSQMSSGANVLTF. The variable domain in full, completed from reference TRBV3-1 and TRBJ2-6, reads DTAVSQTPKYLVTQMGNDKSIKCEQNLGHDTMYWYKQDSKKFLKIMFSYNNKELIINETVPNRFSPKSPDKAHLNLHINSLELGDSAVYFCASSQMSSGANVLTFGAGSRLTVL.

The J gene is TRBJ1-1, the V gene TRBV12-3 or TRBV12-4; D gene unclear. This CDR3 is built from 14 residues. Trimming took 7 bases from V and 4 from J, leaving 16 bases between them. In nucleotides, the CDR3 is TGTGCCAGCACCCAATCGACTGTGAGCACTGAAGCTTTCTTT. Residues: CASTQSTVSTEAFF.